The 14 T cell receptor beta chains given below trace back to one sample, sequenced in a study of cytomegalovirus exposure and HLA in healthy donors. Amplification used 60 Vbeta primers and 13 Jbeta primers. Repertoires were generated with immunoSEQ multiplex PCR, while TCRdb's copy carries only in-frame clones and drops some. This table holds under 200,000 clones, about 84% found once. Input material: PBMCs. Source of these receptors: a man aged 45 to 65 in good health and CMV-seropositive.

The V and J genes are TRBV28 and TRBJ2-7, with 15 bases matching TRBD2. Germline V gene lookup returns CDR1 MDHEN and CDR2 SYDVKM. This CDR3 contains 16 residues. With V trimmed by 8 bases and J by 3 bases, 8 bases remained unmatched. The CDR3 sequence is CASCPPGLAGGYEQYF. DNA for the CDR3: TGTGCCAGCTGCCCCCCGGGACTAGCGGGAGGCTACGAGCAGTACTTC.

The chain uses TRBV4-1 and TRBJ2-7; possible D gene TRBD1, 5 bases. The germline V gene has CDR1 MGHRA and CDR2 YSYEKL. The CDR3 is 15 residues long. V shed 0 bases and J shed 3 bases, with 12 bases lying between them. The CDR3 sequence is CASSQDRWQGYEQYF. CDR3 bases: TGCGCCAGCAGCCAAGATCGGTGGCAGGGCTACGAGCAGTACTTC.

The chain combines TRBV7-9 with TRBJ2-3, with 7 bases aligning to TRBD2. The CDR3 is 12 residues long. The germline CDR1 and CDR2 sequences are SEHNR and FQNEAQ (reference sequence). Trimming took 7 bases from V and 4 from J; bases not matched to a gene: 2. CDR3 residues: CASIGGADTQYF. DNA of the CDR3: TGTGCCAGCATTGGGGGGGCAGATACGCAGTATTTT.

J is TRBJ2-7 and V is TRBV30; the match to TRBD2 covers 10 bases. J was trimmed by 7 bases and V by 7 bases; bases with no gene match: 7. Germline V gene data show CDR1 as GTSNPN and CDR2 as SVGIG (reference sequence). This CDR3 has 12 residues. CDR3 DNA sequence: TGTGCCTCCCTAGCGGGAGCGTCAGAGCAGTACTTC. Protein: CASLAGASEQYF.

The chain combines TRBV30 with TRBJ2-3, with TRBD2 identical over 9 bases. Germline V gene sequence: CDR1 GTSNPN, CDR2 SVGIG (reference sequence). The CDR3 loop spans 14 amino acids. With V trimmed by 5 bases and J by 2 bases, 5 bases remained unmatched. CDR3 amino acids: CAWGIAGATDTQYF. As DNA, the CDR3 is TGTGCCTGGGGTATAGCGGGGGCCACAGATACGCAGTATTTT.

The chain has TRBV18 and TRBJ1-5; possibly TRBD1 for D (6 bases). Per the germline V gene, CDR1 is KGHSH and CDR2 is LQKENI. CDR3 size: 14 residues. Trimming pared 3 bases from V and 11 bases from J, leaving 17 bases between. The CDR3 sequence: CASSPQQGEGAQHF. The DNA for the CDR3 is TGTGCCAGCTCACCCCAACAGGGAGAAGGGGCCCAGCATTTT.

The rearrangement uses TRBV4-3 and TRBJ1-2; possibly TRBD1 for D (6 bases). V shed 3 bases and J shed 6 bases, with 14 bases lying between them. The CDR3 totals 14 residues. Germline V gives CDR1 LGHNA, CDR2 YSLEER. The CDR3 loop reads CASSQTRGGDGYTF. As DNA, the CDR3 is TGCGCCAGCAGCCAGACCCGGGGGGGCGATGGCTACACCTTC.

The V and J genes are TRBV7-2 and TRBJ1-3, with 8 bases fitting TRBD1. Looked up from germline, CDR1 is SGHTA and CDR2 is FQGNSA. After removal of 6 bases from V and 4 bases from J, the junction contained 5 bases not matched to a gene. The CDR3 is made up of 14 amino acids. This CDR3 is CASRMTGVGNTIYF. The CDR3, as DNA: TGTGCCAGCAGGATGACAGGGGTCGGAAACACCATATATTTT.

V is TRBV5-8 and J is TRBJ1-5, with D possibly matching TRBD1 (6 bases). Germline-derived CDR1 and CDR2 are SGHTS and YDEGEE. The CDR3 runs to 16 residues. The V gene lost 0 bases and the J gene lost 5 bases, with 15 bases spanning the gap. The CDR3 reads CASSLGRGPVDQPQHF. The CDR3 DNA reads as TGTGCCAGCAGCTTGGGCAGGGGCCCCGTAGATCAGCCCCAGCATTTT.

J is TRBJ1-4 and V is TRBV6-1; TRBD1 might be the D (5 bases). V was clipped by 4 bases and J by 6 bases, with 15 bases between them. Germline V gives CDR1 MNHNS, CDR2 SASEGT. The CDR3 consists of 15 residues. CDR3 in amino acids: CASSAAGGWDEKLFF. The DNA for the CDR3 is TGTGCCAGCAGTGCCGCCGGGGGTTGGGATGAAAAACTGTTTTTT.

This rearrangement joins TRBV5-4 to TRBJ2-3; 10 bases fit TRBD1. This CDR3 has 15 residues. J was trimmed by 3 bases and V by 5 bases; bases with no gene match: 6. Looked up from germline, CDR1 is SGHNT and CDR2 is YYREEE (reference sequence). DNA for the CDR3: TGTGCCAGCAGTTCCCGGGACAGGGGTACAGATACGCAGTATTTT. It yields the protein CASSSRDRGTDTQYF.

The rearrangement joins TRBV27 to TRBJ1-1; unclear D gene. This CDR3 has 13 amino acids. Germline-derived CDR1 and CDR2 are MNHEY and SMNVEV (reference sequence). The V end was cut by 3 bases, the J end by 3 bases, with 8 bases between. The CDR3 nucleotides are TGTGCCAGCAGTTTGGCAGACTACACTGAAGCTTTCTTT. Translated: CASSLADYTEAFF.

This sequence joins TRBV27 and TRBJ2-7, with 7 bases matching TRBD1. Germline values: CDR1 MNHEY, CDR2 SMNVEV (reference sequence). Losses at the gene ends were 3 bases for V and 7 bases for J; bases not matched to a gene: 6. The CDR3 length is 13 residues. The CDR3 region is CASSFWTGGEQYF. The DNA of the CDR3 is TGTGCCAGCAGTTTCTGGACAGGCGGGGAGCAGTACTTC.

The DNA for the CDR3 is TGTGCCAGCAGTTACTCCGGGACAGGTCTTTACAATGAGCAGTTCTTC. Translation gives CASSYSGTGLYNEQFF. This chain connects TRBV6-5 to TRBJ2-1, with 8 bases identical to TRBD1. CDR3 length: 16 residues. Germline CDR1 is MNHEY and CDR2 is SVGAGI. V was clipped by 0 bases and J by 4 bases; unmatched bases: 5.